Detailed here is one TCR beta chain. The target antigen is unknown. The source of the sample is a study of cytomegalovirus exposure and HLA in healthy donors. The PCR used 60 Vbeta and 13 Jbeta primers. Libraries were prepared by immunoSEQ multiplex PCR; TCRdb keeps only in-frame clonotypes and omits some of them. Here the sample spans under 200,000 clones, approximately 86% being singletons. Study-wide points: In a later analysis, at a false discovery rate of 0.05, 17,000 or so TCR beta sequences matched HLA alleles.

After removal of 4 bases from V and 5 bases from J, the junction contained 7 bases not matched to a gene. Germline-derived CDR1 and CDR2 are SGHNT and YYREEE (reference sequence). This CDR3 comprises 14 residues. Sequencing input: PBMCs. The sequence came from a woman in her 30s in good health and CMV-seronegative. The V and J genes are TRBV5-4 and TRBJ2-7; TRBD2 matches at 9 bases. CDR3 amino acids: CASSPPRLADEQYF. CDR3 in DNA: TGTGCCAGCAGCCCCCCGAGACTAGCGGACGAGCAGTACTTC.